The table lists the clone carrying this TCR beta chain with a few counts. The CDR3 is 18 amino acids. In germline, CDR1 is LGHDT, CDR2 YNNKEL (reference sequence). J gave up 4 bases and V 0 bases, and 11 bases lay outside the gene matches. The data originate from a study of T cells in Graves' hyperthyroidism and ophthalmopathy. Using RNA transcripts as the source, TCR beta CDR3 regions were amplified. The HTBI primer set drove a first-round RT-PCR of the TCR CDR3. TCRdb used MiXCR to reprocess the multiplex PCR reads, holding one entry per CDR3 protein. The repertoire holds about 380,000 distinct CDR3 sequences, with roughly 13% as singletons.

This TCR was sampled from a woman aged 55-70 years with Graves' hyperthyroidism. The sample was blood. The rearrangement links TRBV3-1 to TRBJ2-3, with TRBD2 identical over 9 bases. The CDR3 DNA reads TGTGCCAGCAGCCAAGATGGGCTAGCGGGACTCCCCCCAGATACGCAGTATTTT. Translated, it gives CASSQDGLAGLPPDTQYF.